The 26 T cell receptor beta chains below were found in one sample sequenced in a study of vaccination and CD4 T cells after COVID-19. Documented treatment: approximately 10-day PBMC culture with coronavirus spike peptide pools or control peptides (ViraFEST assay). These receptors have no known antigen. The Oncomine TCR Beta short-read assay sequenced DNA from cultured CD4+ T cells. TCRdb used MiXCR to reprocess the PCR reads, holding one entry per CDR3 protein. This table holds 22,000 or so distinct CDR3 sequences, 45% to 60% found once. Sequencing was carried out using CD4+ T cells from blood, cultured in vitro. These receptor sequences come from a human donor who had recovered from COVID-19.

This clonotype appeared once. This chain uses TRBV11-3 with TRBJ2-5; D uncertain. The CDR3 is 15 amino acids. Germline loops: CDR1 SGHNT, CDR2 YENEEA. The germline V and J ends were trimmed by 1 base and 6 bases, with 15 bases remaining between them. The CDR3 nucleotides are TGTGCCAGCAGCTTAGTCGTGGGCGTTAAGAAGACCCAGTACTTC. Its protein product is CASSLVVGVKKTQYF.

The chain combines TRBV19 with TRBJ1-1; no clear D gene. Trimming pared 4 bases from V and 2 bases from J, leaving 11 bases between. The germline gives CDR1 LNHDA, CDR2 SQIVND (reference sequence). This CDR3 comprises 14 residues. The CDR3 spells CASSRVPENTEAFF. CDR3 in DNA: TGTGCCAGTAGTAGGGTCCCGGAAAACACTGAAGCTTTCTTT. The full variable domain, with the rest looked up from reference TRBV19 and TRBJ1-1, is DGGITQSPKYLFRKEGQNVTLSCEQNLNHDAMYWYRQDPGQGLRLIYYSQIVNDFQKGDIAEGYSVSREKKESFPLTVTSAQKNPTAFYLCASSRVPENTEAFFGQGTRLTVV.

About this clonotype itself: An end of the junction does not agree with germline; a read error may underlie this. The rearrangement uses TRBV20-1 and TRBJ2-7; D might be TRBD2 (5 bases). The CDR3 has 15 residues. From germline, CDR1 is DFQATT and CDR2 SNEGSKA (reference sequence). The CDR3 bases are TGCAGTGCTAGAGATCGAAGACTACCCACCTACGAGCAGTGCTTC. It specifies CSARDRRLPTYEQCF.

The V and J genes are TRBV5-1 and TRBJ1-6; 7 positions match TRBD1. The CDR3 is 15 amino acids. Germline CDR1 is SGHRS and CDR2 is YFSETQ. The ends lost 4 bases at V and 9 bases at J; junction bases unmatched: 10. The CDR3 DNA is TGCGCCAGCAGCGCCGTCGGGACAGTAGGTTCACCCCTCCACTTT. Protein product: CASSAVGTVGSPLHF.

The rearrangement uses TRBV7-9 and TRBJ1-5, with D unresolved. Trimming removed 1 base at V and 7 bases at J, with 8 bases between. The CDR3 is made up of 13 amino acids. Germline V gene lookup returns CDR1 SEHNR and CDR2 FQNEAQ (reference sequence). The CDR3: CASSLGWEQPQHF. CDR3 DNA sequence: TGTGCCAGCAGCTTAGGTTGGGAACAGCCCCAGCATTTT. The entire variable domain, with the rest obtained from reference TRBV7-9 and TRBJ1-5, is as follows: DTGVSQNPRHKITKRGQNVTFRCDPISEHNRLYWYRQTLGQGPEFLTYFQNEAQLEKSRLLSDRFSAERPKGSFSTLEIQRTEQGDSAMYLCASSLGWEQPQHFGDGTRLSIL.

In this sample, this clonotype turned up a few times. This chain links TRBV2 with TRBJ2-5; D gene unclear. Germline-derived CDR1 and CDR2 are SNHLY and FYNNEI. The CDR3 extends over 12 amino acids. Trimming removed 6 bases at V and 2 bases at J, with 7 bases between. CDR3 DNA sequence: TGTGCCAGCAGCTTACATCAAGAGACCCAGTACTTC. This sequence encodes CASSLHQETQYF.

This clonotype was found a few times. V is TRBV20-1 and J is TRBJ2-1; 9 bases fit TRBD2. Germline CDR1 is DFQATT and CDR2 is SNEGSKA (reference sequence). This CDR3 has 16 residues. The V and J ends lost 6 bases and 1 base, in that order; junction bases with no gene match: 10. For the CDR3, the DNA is TGCAGTGCCTCCAGACTAGCGGCAAAATCCTACAATGAGCAGTTCTTC. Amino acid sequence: CSASRLAAKSYNEQFF.

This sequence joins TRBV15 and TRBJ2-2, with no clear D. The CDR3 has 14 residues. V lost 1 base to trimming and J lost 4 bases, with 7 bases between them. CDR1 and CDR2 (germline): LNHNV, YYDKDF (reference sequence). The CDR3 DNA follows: TGTGCCACCAGCAGAGCCACGCGCACCGGGGAGCTGTTTTTT. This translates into CATSRATRTGELFF.

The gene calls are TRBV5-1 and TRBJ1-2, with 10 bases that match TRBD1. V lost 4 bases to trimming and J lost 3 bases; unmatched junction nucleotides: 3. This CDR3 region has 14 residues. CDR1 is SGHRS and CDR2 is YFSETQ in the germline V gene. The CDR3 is CASSDGQGDYGYTF. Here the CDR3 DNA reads TGCGCCAGCAGCGACGGACAGGGGGACTATGGCTACACCTTC. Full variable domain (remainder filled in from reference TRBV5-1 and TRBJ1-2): KAGVTQTPRYLIKTRGQQVTLSCSPISGHRSVSWYQQTPGQGLQFLFEYFSETQRNKGNFPGRFSGRQFSNSRSEMNVSTLELGDSALYLCASSDGQGDYGYTFGSGTRLTVV.

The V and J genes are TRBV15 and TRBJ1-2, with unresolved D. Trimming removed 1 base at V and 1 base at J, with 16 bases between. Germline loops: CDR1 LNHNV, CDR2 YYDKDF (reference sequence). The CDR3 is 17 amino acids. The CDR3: CATSRGGNLALNYGYTF. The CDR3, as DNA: TGTGCCACCAGCAGAGGAGGAAATCTGGCCCTTAACTATGGCTACACCTTC.

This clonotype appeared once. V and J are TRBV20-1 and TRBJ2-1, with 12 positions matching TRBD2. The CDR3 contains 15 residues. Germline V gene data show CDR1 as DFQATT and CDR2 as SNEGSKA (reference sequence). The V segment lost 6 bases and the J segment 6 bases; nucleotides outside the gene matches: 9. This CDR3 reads CSASTSGSISNEQFF. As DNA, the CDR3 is TGCAGTGCGTCGACTAGCGGGAGTATATCCAATGAGCAGTTCTTC.

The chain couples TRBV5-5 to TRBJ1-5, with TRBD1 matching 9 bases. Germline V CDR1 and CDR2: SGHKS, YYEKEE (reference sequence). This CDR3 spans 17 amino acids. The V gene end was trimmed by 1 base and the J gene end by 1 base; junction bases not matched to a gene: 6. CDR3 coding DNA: TGTGCCAGCAGCTTGCGCGCCGGGACAGGGAGCAATCAGCCCCAGCATTTT. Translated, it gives CASSLRAGTGSNQPQHF.

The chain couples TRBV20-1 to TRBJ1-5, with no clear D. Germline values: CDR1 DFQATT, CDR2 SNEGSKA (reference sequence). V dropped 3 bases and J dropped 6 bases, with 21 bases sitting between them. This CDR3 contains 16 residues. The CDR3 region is CSASGKSGLRFQPQHF. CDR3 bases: TGCAGTGCTAGTGGAAAGTCAGGACTTCGGTTTCAGCCCCAGCATTTT.

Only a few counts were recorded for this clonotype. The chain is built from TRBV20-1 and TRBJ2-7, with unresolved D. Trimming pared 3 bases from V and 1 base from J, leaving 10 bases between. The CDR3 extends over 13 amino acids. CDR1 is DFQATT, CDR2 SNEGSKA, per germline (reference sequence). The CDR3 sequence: CSASLHASYEQYF. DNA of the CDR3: TGCAGTGCTAGCCTTCATGCTTCCTACGAGCAGTACTTC.

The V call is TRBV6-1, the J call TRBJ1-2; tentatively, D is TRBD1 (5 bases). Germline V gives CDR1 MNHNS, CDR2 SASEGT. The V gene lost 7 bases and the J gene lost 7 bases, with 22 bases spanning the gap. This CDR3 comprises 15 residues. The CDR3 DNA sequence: TGTGCCAGCACAATGAGCGGGGGACTCCAGGGTGGCTACACCTTC. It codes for CASTMSGGLQGGYTF.

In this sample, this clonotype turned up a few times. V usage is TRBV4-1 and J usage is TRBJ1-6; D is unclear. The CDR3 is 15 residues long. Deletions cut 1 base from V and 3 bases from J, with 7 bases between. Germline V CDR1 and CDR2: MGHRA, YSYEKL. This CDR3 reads CASSQGFLYNSPLHF. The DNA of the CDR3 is TGCGCCAGCAGCCAAGGATTTCTCTATAATTCACCCCTCCACTTT.

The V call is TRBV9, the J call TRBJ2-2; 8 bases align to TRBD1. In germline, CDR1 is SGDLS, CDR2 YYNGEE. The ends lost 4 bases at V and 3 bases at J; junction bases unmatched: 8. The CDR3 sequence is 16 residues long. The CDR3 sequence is CASSPRQGPDTGELFF. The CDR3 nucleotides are TGTGCCAGCAGCCCCAGACAGGGGCCCGACACCGGGGAGCTGTTTTTT.

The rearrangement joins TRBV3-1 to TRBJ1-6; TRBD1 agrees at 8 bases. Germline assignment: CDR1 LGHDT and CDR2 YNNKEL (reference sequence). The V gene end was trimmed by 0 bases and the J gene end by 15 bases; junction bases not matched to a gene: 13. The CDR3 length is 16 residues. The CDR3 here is CASSQEKARGRSDLHF. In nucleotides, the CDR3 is TGTGCCAGCAGCCAAGAAAAGGCCAGGGGGCGTTCTGACCTCCACTTT.

The CDR3 protein is CASSPLTGLDTGELFF. The CDR3, as DNA: TGTGCCAGCAGTCCCCTTACAGGGTTAGACACCGGGGAGCTGTTTTTT. The chain joins TRBV27 to TRBJ2-2, with a tentative D call TRBD1 (6 bases). Germline V gene sequence: CDR1 MNHEY, CDR2 SMNVEV (reference sequence). The V gene lost 5 bases and the J gene lost 3 bases, with 16 bases spanning the gap. The CDR3 has 16 amino acids.

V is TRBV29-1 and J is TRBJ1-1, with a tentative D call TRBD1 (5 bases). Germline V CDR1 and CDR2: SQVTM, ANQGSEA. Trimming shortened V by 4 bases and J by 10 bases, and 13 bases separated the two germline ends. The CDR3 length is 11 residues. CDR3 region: CSVAGGEGAFF. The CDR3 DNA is TGCAGCGTTGCAGGAGGGGAGGGAGCTTTCTTT.

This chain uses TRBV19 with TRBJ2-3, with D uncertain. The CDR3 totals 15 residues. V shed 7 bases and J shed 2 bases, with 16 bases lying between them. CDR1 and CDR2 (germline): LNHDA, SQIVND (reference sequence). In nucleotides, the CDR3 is TGTGCCAGTACCGACGTTTGGAAGATCACAGATACGCAGTATTTT. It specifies CASTDVWKITDTQYF.

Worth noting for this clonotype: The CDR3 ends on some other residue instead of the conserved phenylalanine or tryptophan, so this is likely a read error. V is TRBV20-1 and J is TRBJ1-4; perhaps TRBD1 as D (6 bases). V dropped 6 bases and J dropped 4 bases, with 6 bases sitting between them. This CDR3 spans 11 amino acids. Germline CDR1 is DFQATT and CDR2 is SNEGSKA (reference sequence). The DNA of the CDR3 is TGCAGTGCCAGGGGTAATGAAAAACTGTTTCTT. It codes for CSARGNEKLFL.

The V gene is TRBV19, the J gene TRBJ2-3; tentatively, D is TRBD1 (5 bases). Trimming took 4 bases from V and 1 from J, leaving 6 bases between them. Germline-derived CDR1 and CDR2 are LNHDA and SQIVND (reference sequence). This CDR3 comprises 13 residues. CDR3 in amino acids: CASSTGRTDTQYF. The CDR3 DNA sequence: TGTGCCAGTAGTACAGGGCGCACAGATACGCAGTATTTT.

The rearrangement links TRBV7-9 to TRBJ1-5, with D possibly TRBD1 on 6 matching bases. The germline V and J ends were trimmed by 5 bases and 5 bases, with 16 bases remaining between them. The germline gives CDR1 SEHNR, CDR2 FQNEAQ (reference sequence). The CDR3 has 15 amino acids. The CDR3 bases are TGTGCCAGCAGCCCCCCCGGGGGGCTAGATCAGCCCCAGCATTTT. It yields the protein CASSPPGGLDQPQHF. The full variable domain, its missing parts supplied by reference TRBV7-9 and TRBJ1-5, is DTGVSQNPRHKITKRGQNVTFRCDPISEHNRLYWYRQTLGQGPEFLTYFQNEAQLEKSRLLSDRFSAERPKGSFSTLEIQRTEQGDSAMYLCASSPPGGLDQPQHFGDGTRLSIL.

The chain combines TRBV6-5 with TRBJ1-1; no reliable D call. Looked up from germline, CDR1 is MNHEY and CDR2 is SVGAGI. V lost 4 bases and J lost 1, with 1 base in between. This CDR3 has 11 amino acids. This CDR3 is CASSWNTEAFF. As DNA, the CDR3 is TGTGCCAGCAGTTGGAACACTGAAGCTTTCTTT.

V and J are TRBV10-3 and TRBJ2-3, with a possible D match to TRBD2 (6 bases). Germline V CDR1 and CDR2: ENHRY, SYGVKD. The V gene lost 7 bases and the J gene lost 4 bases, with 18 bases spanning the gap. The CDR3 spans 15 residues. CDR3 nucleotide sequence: TGTGCCATCACCGGGGGTAGCGGAGGCGCAGATACGCAGTATTTT. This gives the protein CAITGGSGGADTQYF.